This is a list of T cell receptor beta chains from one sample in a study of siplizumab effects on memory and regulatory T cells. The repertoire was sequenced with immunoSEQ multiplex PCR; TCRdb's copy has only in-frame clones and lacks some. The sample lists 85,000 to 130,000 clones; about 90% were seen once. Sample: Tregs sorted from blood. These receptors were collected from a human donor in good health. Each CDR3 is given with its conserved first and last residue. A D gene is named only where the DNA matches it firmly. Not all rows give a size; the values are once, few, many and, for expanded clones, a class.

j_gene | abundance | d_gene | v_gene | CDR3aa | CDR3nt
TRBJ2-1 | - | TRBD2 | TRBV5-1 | CASSPGTSGSNEQFF | TGCGCCAGCAGCCCAGGGACTAGCGGGAGTAATGAGCAGTTCTTC
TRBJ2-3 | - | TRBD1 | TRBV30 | CAWGQGGGTDTQYF | TGTGCCTGGGGACAGGGAGGCGGCACAGATACGCAGTATTTT
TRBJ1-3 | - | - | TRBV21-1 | CASSTLAFSEDESGNTIYF | TGTGCCAGCAGCACCCTAGCCTTCTCAGAGGACGAGTCGGGAAACACCATATATTTT
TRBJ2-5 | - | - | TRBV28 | CASRLGRETQYF | TGTGCCAGCCGCCTTGGTAGGGAGACCCAGTACTTC
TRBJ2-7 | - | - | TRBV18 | CASSPPSAGILF | TGTGCCAGCTCACCACCGTCCGCCGGGATCCTCTTC
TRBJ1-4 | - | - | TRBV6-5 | CASTNAENNEKLFF | TGTGCCAGCACCAACGCAGAAAATAATGAAAAACTGTTTTTT
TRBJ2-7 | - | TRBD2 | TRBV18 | CASSFSGNSYEQYF | TGTGCCAGCTCATTTAGCGGGAACTCCTACGAGCAGTACTTC
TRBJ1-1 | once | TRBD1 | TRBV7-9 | CASSLLVQGAEAFF | TGTGCCAGCAGCTTACTTGTTCAGGGGGCTGAAGCTTTCTTT
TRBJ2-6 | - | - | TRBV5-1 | CASSWSGTPSGANVLTF | TGCGCCAGCAGCTGGTCCGGGACCCCCTCTGGGGCCAACGTCCTGACTTTC
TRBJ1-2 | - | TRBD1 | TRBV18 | CASSPGTGAGYGYTF | TGTGCCAGCTCACCAGGGACAGGGGCGGGCTATGGCTACACCTTC
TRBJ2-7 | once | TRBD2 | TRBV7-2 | CASSLRGRLEQYF | TGTGCCAGCAGCTTACGCGGGAGGTTAGAGCAGTACTTC
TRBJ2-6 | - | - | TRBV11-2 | CASSLVAFSGANVLTF | TGTGCCAGCAGCTTAGTAGCCTTCTCTGGGGCCAACGTCCTGACTTTC
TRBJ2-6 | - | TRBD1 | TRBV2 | CASRGQFGANVLTF | TGTGCCAGCAGGGGACAGTTCGGGGCCAACGTCCTGACTTTC
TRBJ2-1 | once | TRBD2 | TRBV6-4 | CASSDFGTSGTNEQFF | TGTGCCAGCAGTGACTTCGGGACTAGCGGGACCAATGAGCAGTTCTTC
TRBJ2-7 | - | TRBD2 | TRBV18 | CASSPPYGSGTYEQYF | TGTGCCAGCTCACCACCGTATGGTAGCGGGACGTACGAGCAGTACTTC
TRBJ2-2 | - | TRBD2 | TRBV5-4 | CASSYTGLTGELFF | TGTGCCAGCAGCTACACGGGACTAACCGGGGAGCTGTTTTTT